One and the same sample provided the 9 T cell receptor beta chains below, sequenced in a study of CD8 T cells in Susac syndrome (dated by TCRdb to between 2019 and 2020). Libraries came from the immunoSEQ multiplex PCR assay. RNA was extracted using the RNeasy kit, and 0.5 to 1 microgram was reverse transcribed with random hexamers. TCRdb cleaned the public reads at Q25 with fastp, built clones with MiXCR and kept in-frame beta chains. Merged by CDR3 protein, the rows form single entries marked with the most common genes and DNA. Present in this sample are about 240,000 distinct CDR3 sequences, about 96% of which were seen just once. Of the sample, 0.1% falls within the top ten clones. Sequenced sample: CD4+ T cells from PBMCs. All receptors derive from a human donor with Susac syndrome.

The chain couples TRBV20-1 to TRBJ1-1; D is ambiguous. The germline V gene encodes CDR1 DFQATT and CDR2 SNEGSKA (reference sequence). CDR3 length: 13 amino acids. V was trimmed by 3 bases and J by 4 bases, leaving 12 bases between them. The CDR3 is CSARGDWRTEAFF. Here the CDR3 DNA reads TGCAGTGCTAGGGGCGACTGGCGCACTGAAGCTTTCTTT.

The chain couples TRBV12-3 or TRBV12-4 to TRBJ1-1, with D possibly matching TRBD1 (5 bases). Trimming shortened V by 6 bases and J by 5 bases, and 25 bases separated the two germline ends. The CDR3 is 17 residues long. The CDR3 protein is CASSRSPKFPGGTEAFF. In nucleotides, the CDR3 is TGTGCCAGCAGCCGTTCCCCCAAGTTCCCTGGGGGGACTGAAGCTTTCTTT.

J is TRBJ2-1 and V is TRBV12-3 or TRBV12-4; D is possibly TRBD2 (6 bases). This CDR3 has 16 amino acids. V was pared by 5 bases and J by 6 bases, with 20 bases between. CDR3 sequence: CASSPLLAEGRNEQFF. CDR3 nucleotide sequence: TGTGCCAGCAGTCCCCTTTTAGCGGAGGGCCGCAATGAGCAGTTCTTC.

V and J are TRBV3-1 and TRBJ2-5; the D gene is possibly TRBD2 (6 bases). Germline loops: CDR1 LGHDT, CDR2 YNNKEL (reference sequence). The CDR3 totals 18 residues. V lost 2 bases to trimming and J lost 2 bases, with 21 bases between them. The CDR3 is CASSQYGKTGTLQETQYF. Written as DNA, the CDR3 is TGTGCCAGCAGCCAATATGGGAAGACCGGGACTTTACAAGAGACCCAGTACTTC.

This rearrangement joins TRBV5-1 to TRBJ2-7; D is uncertain. Germline loops: CDR1 SGHRS, CDR2 YFSETQ. The CDR3 sequence is 13 residues long. With 1 base removed from V and 4 bases from J, the gap between germline ends came to 9 bases. The CDR3 region has the DNA TGCGCCAGCAGCTTGTCGGGCCTGTACGAGCAGTACTTC. It translates to CASSLSGLYEQYF.

The chain uses TRBV2 and TRBJ1-1, with D unresolved. In germline, CDR1 is SNHLY, CDR2 FYNNEI. V gave up 6 bases and J gave up 2 bases, with 19 bases separating them. The CDR3 consists of 16 residues. The CDR3 loop is CASSLEVPRRNTEAFF. DNA of the CDR3: TGTGCCAGCAGCTTGGAAGTCCCTCGGCGAAACACTGAAGCTTTCTTT.

V gene TRBV30 combines with J gene TRBJ2-1; no clear D. CDR1 and CDR2 (germline): GTSNPN, SVGIG (reference sequence). The V and J ends lost 5 bases and 4 bases respectively, with 6 bases between them. The CDR3 contains 11 residues. The CDR3 DNA reads TGTGCCTGGGGTTCTTACAATGAGCAGTTCTTC. Translating gives CAWGSYNEQFF.

This CDR3 is CASQTSTDTQYF. The CDR3 coding sequence is TGTGCCAGTCAAACATCCACAGATACGCAGTATTTT. The rearrangement links TRBV28 to TRBJ2-3; D call uncertain. The CDR3 is 12 residues long. V was clipped by 9 bases and J by 2 bases, with 9 bases between them. Germline V gene sequence: CDR1 MDHEN, CDR2 SYDVKM.

This sequence joins TRBV5-4 and TRBJ2-1; 15 bases agree with TRBD2. V was clipped by 3 bases and J by 10 bases; unmatched bases: 11. The germline V gene has CDR1 SGHNT and CDR2 YYREEE (reference sequence). CDR3 length: 17 amino acids. The CDR3 loop reads CASSSQLGLAGGLEQFF. CDR3 coding DNA: TGTGCCAGCAGCTCACAGCTCGGACTAGCGGGAGGGCTAGAGCAGTTCTTC.